The 5 T cell receptor beta chains given below trace back to one sample, sequenced in a study of cytomegalovirus exposure and HLA in healthy donors. Primers for the PCR totalled 60 Vbeta and 13 Jbeta. TCRdb's copy holds only in-frame clones and misses some; the assay was immunoSEQ multiplex PCR. Found here are about 170,000 clones, 80% of them singletons; the top ten hold under 5%. Input material: PBMCs. The source is a woman aged 45 to 65 in good health and CMV-seropositive.

The V call is TRBV13, the J call TRBJ1-6; no clear D. CDR1 is PRHDT and CDR2 is FYEKMQ in the germline V gene (reference sequence). V was shortened by 5 bases and J by 9 bases, with 11 bases between the two germline ends. The CDR3 is 13 residues long. The CDR3 sequence is CASSQWESSPLHF. Here the CDR3 DNA reads TGTGCCAGCAGCCAATGGGAGTCTTCACCCCTCCACTTT.

The chain combines TRBV4-3 with TRBJ2-7, with D maybe TRBD2 (6 bases). Germline V lookup: CDR1 LGHNA, CDR2 YSLEER. The CDR3 length is 19 residues. The V and J ends lost 0 bases and 6 bases respectively, with 27 bases between them. The CDR3 loop is CASSQEFGGQRAPVSEQYF. The DNA of the CDR3 is TGCGCCAGCAGCCAAGAGTTCGGGGGTCAGCGGGCCCCAGTGAGCGAGCAGTACTTC.

The chain has TRBV12-2 and TRBJ1-2; TRBD1 is taken as the D call from the table, unchecked against the DNA. TRBV12-2 is a pseudogene locus. This CDR3 contains 15 residues. This CDR3 is CASRLAQDSNYGYTF. Written as DNA, the CDR3 is TGTGCAAGTCGCTTAGCCCAGGACAGCAACTATGGCTACACCTTC.

The CDR3 loop is CASSEFSQGSGGYTF. In DNA form, the CDR3 reads TGTGCCAGCAGCGAATTTTCTCAGGGGAGTGGGGGCTACACCTTC. The rearrangement joins TRBV2 to TRBJ1-2; D is perhaps TRBD1 (6 bases). CDR1 and CDR2 from the germline V gene are SNHLY and FYNNEI. The CDR3 is 15 residues long. With 6 bases removed from V and 8 bases from J, the gap between germline ends came to 22 bases.

This chain uses TRBV28 with TRBJ1-2; 9 bases agree with TRBD1. The germline CDR1 and CDR2 sequences are MDHEN and SYDVKM. This CDR3 spans 14 amino acids. V dropped 6 bases and J dropped 5; count of bases not matched to a gene: 7. The CDR3 is CASRGQGNFYGYTF. Written as DNA, the CDR3 is TGTGCCAGCAGGGGACAGGGAAATTTTTATGGCTACACCTTC.